Below, one T cell receptor (beta chain) is given with its context. The sample originates from a study of blood T cell repertoires in COVID-19. Study-wide background: Sites in the United States, Italy and Spain provided acute and convalescent COVID-19 samples. The cDNA or gDNA used as material had been derived from T cells, B-cell-depleted T cells, or PBMCs.

In the study's own analysis: Amplification with reference gene primers provided the estimates of nucleated cell counts. Sequencing used immunoSEQ multiplex PCR; TCRdb keeps in-frame clones, though not all of them. V and J calls plus clone size are reproduced from that table; the DNA served to infer D and trimming. The sample consists of some 47,000 clones, around 86% of them appearing once. Looked up from germline, CDR1 is MDHEN and CDR2 is SYDVKM. This CDR3 comprises 13 residues. V was shortened by 1 base and J by 4 bases, with 8 bases between the two germline ends. The chain employs TRBV28 and TRBJ2-7; D unclear. The TCR sequence derives from a woman aged 60-75 years with acute or convalescent COVID-19. Source material: peripheral blood. This CDR3 is CASSLLYGYEQYF. The CDR3 DNA reads as TGTGCCAGCAGTTTATTATACGGTTACGAGCAGTACTTC. The full variable domain, its missing parts supplied by reference TRBV28 and TRBJ2-7, is DVKVTQSSRYLVKRTGEKVFLECVQDMDHENMFWYRQDPGLGLRLIYFSYDVKMKEKGDIPEGYSVSREKKERFSLILESASTNQTSMYLCASSLLYGYEQYFGPGTRLTVT.